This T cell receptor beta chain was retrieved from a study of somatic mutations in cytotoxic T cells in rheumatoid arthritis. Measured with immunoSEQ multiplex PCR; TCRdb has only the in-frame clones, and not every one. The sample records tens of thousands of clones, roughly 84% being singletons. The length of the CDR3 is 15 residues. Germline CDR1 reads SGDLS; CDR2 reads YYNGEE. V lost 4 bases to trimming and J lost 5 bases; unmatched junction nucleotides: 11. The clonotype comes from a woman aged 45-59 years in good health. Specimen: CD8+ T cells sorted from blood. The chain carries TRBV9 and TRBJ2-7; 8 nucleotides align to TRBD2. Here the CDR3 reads CASSPSRGGPDEQYF. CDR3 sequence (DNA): TGTGCCAGCAGCCCTAGCCGGGGGGGGCCGGACGAGCAGTACTTC. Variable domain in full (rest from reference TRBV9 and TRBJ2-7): DSGVTQTPKHLITATGQRVTLRCSPRSGDLSVYWYQQSLDQGLQFLIQYYNGEERAKGNILERFSAQQFPDLHSELNLSSLELGDSALYFCASSPSRGGPDEQYFGPGTRLTVT.